This T cell receptor beta chain was sequenced in a study of T cell changes during pregnancy in multiple sclerosis. V lost 11 bases and J lost 5, with 16 bases in between. This CDR3 has 12 residues. Per the germline V gene, CDR1 is SEHNR and CDR2 is FQNEAQ (reference sequence). Sequencing used immunoSEQ multiplex PCR; TCRdb keeps in-frame clones, though not all of them. This table holds about 75,000 clones, 94% found once. The sample in question was CD4+ T cells from peripheral blood mononuclear cells, obtained after pregnancy. The chain is built from TRBV7-9 and TRBJ2-7, with D maybe TRBD2 (5 bases). This sequence originates from a female donor with multiple sclerosis, enrolled in a pregnancy study. The CDR3 DNA is TGTGCCGGAACCACGGGGTTGCACGAGCAGTACTTC. Amino acids: CAGTTGLHEQYF.